These T cell receptor beta chains were read from a single sample in a study. TCRdb re-derived calls from the 5' RACE reads in MiXCR, one entry per CDR3 protein. The sample lists about 40,000 distinct CDR3 sequences; roughly 23% were seen once. The sample taken for sequencing was Tregs sorted from a lymph node. Receptor source: a female donor with breast cancer. The CDR3 runs from the conserved cysteine through the conserved F or W. A D gene is named only where the DNA matches it firmly. Not all rows give a size; the values are once, few, many and, for expanded clones, a class.

D: TRBD2
V: TRBV9
J: TRBJ2-1
size: many
DNA: TGTGCCAGCAGCCCCGCGAGGAGCGGGGGCTCCTACAATGAGCAGTTCTTC
CDR3: CASSPARSGGSYNEQFF

D: NA
V: TRBV20-1
J: TRBJ2-1
size: many
DNA: TGCAGTTCCTCCGACCCGGCAGCCGGGTTCGATGAGCAGTTCTTC
CDR3: CSSSDPAAGFDEQFF

D: NA
V: TRBV4-1
J: TRBJ1-3
size: many
DNA: TGCGCCAGCAGCCAAGGAAGGGTTTACTCTGGAAACACCATATATTTT
CDR3: CASSQGRVYSGNTIYF

D: TRBD1
V: TRBV6-5
J: TRBJ1-2
size: NA
DNA: TGTGCCAGCAGGCCACTTACAGGGGGCGTTGACGGCTACACCTTC
CDR3: CASRPLTGGVDGYTF

D: NA
V: TRBV4-3
J: TRBJ2-1
size: few
DNA: TGCGCCAGCAGCCAAGGCGCGAATGAGCAGTTCTTC
CDR3: CASSQGANEQFF

D: NA
V: TRBV7-3
J: TRBJ2-1
size: many
DNA: TGTGCCAGCAGCTGGGGCGGAAACAATGAGCAGTTCTTC
CDR3: CASSWGGNNEQFF

D: NA
V: TRBV4-1
J: TRBJ2-2
size: few
DNA: TGCGCCAGCAGCCGGGGGCAAACGAACACCGGGGAGCTGTTTTTT
CDR3: CASSRGQTNTGELFF

D: TRBD2
V: TRBV7-6
J: TRBJ2-5
size: many
DNA: TGTGCCAGCAGCTTAGATCCTAGCGGCATACCCGGGGAAGAGACCCAGTACTTC
CDR3: CASSLDPSGIPGEETQYF

D: NA
V: TRBV5-1
J: TRBJ1-1
size: few
DNA: TGCGCCAGCACGACCCTCCCACAGGGGAACACTGAAGCTTTCTTT
CDR3: CASTTLPQGNTEAFF

D: NA
V: TRBV10-3
J: TRBJ1-1
size: NA
DNA: TGTGCCATCAGTGAAGGGCGGCTCACCATGAACACTGAAGCTTTCTTT
CDR3: CAISEGRLTMNTEAFF

D: NA
V: TRBV2
J: TRBJ1-1
size: NA
DNA: TGTGCCGGGGGGCATTCCCTTAAAGGCGCTGAAGCTTTCTTT
CDR3: CAGGHSLKGAEAFF

D: NA
V: TRBV6-5
J: TRBJ2-1
size: few
DNA: TGTGCCAGCAGTTACTCGGACAGCAATGAGCAGTTCTTC
CDR3: CASSYSDSNEQFF

D: TRBD1
V: TRBV19
J: TRBJ2-1
size: NA
DNA: TGTGCCAGTGAGAACGCCGGGACAGAGTCCTACAATGAGCAGTTCTTC
CDR3: CASENAGTESYNEQFF

D: NA
V: TRBV20-1
J: TRBJ2-1
size: many
DNA: TGCAGTGCGCCCGTACTCGGGGTAACCCCAAACAATGAGCAGTTCTTC
CDR3: CSAPVLGVTPNNEQFF

D: TRBD2
V: TRBV7-9
J: TRBJ2-5
size: many
DNA: TGTGCCAGCAGCCACGGGCTAGCGGGCCTGGGGGAGACCCAGTACTTC
CDR3: CASSHGLAGLGETQYF

D: TRBD1
V: TRBV5-6
J: TRBJ2-7
size: NA
DNA: TGTGCCAGCAGTTTTGAAAGACAGGGGAGTTCCTACGAGCAGTACTTC
CDR3: CASSFERQGSSYEQYF

D: NA
V: TRBV5-6
J: TRBJ2-7
size: few
DNA: TGTGCCAGCAGCCTGGCCAGGGACGAGCAGTACTTC
CDR3: CASSLARDEQYF

D: NA
V: TRBV15
J: TRBJ2-1
size: NA
DNA: TGTGCCACCGGCAGAGATTTAGACACGACCTACAATGAGCAGTTCTTC
CDR3: CATGRDLDTTYNEQFF

D: TRBD2
V: TRBV9
J: TRBJ2-1
size: many
DNA: TGTGCCAGCAGCGTAGGGAGGGACTACCTGAATGAGCAGTTCTTC
CDR3: CASSVGRDYLNEQFF

D: NA
V: TRBV4-2
J: TRBJ2-1
size: many
DNA: TGTGCCAGCAGCCAGACTTGGGACATCGACAATGAGCAGTTCTTC
CDR3: CASSQTWDIDNEQFF